The clone carrying this TCR beta chain was found many times. Its antigen is not identified. The ends lost 4 bases at V and 6 bases at J; junction bases unmatched: 7. Per germline, CDR1 SGHRS and CDR2 YFSETQ. The CDR3 is 15 amino acids. These data are taken from a study of identical twins. Regarding the study as a whole: Conclusions came from cross-sectional statistical analysis, not from following the same donors. Cord blood's abundant beta clonotypes had fewer insertions, unlike memory repertoires.

cDNA carried unique molecular identifiers, and a universal primer site was added by template switching. TCRdb re-analysed the 5' RACE reads in MiXCR, keeping a single row per CDR3 protein. The sample lists about 390,000 distinct CDR3 sequences; around 9% were seen once. Sequencing input: naive T cells sorted from blood. The rearrangement links TRBV5-1 to TRBJ2-1, with 10 bases identical to TRBD2. The TCR originated in a woman aged 50 to 60 in good health. The CDR3 nucleotides are TGCGCCAGCAGCCTAGGAGTAGCGGGGGGCAATGAGCAGTTCTTC. It is translated as CASSLGVAGGNEQFF.